The source of this TCR beta chain is a study of human thymus T cells. V dropped 4 bases and J dropped 6; count of bases not matched to a gene: 8. CDR1 is SGHTA and CDR2 is FQGNSA in the germline V gene. The CDR3 has 14 residues. Assay used: immunoSEQ multiplex PCR; TCRdb lists only in-frame clones, some missing. Here the sample spans 75,000 to 90,000 clones, roughly 96% being singletons. Resections removed during corrective heart surgery provided the thymus tissue used. Sequencing used thymus tissue. The chain uses TRBV7-2 and TRBJ1-2; 7 bases match TRBD1. The TCR sequence derives from a boy under three years old with a congenital heart defect but otherwise immunologically healthy. CDR3 amino acids: CASSYLDRLNGYTF. The CDR3 bases are TGTGCCAGCAGCTACTTGGACAGGTTGAATGGCTACACCTTC.